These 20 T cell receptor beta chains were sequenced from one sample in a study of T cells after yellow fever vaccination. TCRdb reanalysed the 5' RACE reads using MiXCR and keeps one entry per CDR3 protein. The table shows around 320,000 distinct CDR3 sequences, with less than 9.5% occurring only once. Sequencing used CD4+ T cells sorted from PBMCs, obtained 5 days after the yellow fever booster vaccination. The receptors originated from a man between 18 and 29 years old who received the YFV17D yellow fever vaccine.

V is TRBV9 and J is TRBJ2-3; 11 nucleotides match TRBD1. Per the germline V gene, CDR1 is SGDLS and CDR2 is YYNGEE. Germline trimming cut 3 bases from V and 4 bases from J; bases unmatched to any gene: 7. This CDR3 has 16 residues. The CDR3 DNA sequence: TGTGCCAGCAGCGCATACCGGACAGGGGGCGCAGATACGCAGTATTTT. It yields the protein CASSAYRTGGADTQYF.

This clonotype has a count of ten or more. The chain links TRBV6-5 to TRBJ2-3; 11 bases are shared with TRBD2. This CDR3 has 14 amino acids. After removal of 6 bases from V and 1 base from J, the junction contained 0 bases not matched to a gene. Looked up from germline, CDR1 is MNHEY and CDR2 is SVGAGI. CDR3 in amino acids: CASRTSGGTDTQYF. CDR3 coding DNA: TGTGCCAGCAGGACTAGCGGGGGCACAGATACGCAGTATTTT.

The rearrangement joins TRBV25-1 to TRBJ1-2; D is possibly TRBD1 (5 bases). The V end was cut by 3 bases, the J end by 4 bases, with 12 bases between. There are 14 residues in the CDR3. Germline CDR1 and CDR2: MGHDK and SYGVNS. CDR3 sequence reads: CASSDGGLGYGYTF. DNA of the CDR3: TGTGCCAGCAGTGATGGGGGTTTGGGCTATGGCTACACCTTC.

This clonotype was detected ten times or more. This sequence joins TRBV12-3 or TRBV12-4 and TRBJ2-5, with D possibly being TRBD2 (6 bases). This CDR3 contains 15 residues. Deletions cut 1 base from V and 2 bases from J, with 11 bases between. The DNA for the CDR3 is TGTGCCAGCAGTTTAGGGGCTAGCGTACAAGAGACCCAGTACTTC. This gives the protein CASSLGASVQETQYF.

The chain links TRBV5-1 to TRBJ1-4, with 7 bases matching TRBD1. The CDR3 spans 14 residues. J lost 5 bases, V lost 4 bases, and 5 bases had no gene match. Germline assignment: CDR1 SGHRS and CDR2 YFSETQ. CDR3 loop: CASSVGQRNEKLFF. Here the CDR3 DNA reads TGCGCCAGCAGCGTGGGACAGCGAAATGAAAAACTGTTTTTT.

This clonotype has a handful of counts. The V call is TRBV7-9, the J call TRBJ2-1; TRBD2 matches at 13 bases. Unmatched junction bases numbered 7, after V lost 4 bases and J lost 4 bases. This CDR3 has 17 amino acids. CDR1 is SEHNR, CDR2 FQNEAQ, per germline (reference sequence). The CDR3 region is CASSSWTSGGIYNEQFF. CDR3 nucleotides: TGTGCCAGCAGCTCCTGGACTAGCGGGGGTATTTACAATGAGCAGTTCTTC.

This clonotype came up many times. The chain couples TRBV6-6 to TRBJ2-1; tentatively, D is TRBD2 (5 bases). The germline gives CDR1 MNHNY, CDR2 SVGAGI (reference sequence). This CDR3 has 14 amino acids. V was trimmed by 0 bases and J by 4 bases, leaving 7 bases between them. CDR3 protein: CASSYSTNYNEQFF. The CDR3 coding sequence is TGTGCCAGCAGTTACTCGACTAATTACAATGAGCAGTTCTTC.

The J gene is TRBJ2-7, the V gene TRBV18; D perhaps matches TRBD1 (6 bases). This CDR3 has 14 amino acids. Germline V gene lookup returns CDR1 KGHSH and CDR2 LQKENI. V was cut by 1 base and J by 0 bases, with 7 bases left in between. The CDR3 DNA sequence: TGTGCCAGCTCACCACAGGACAGCTCCTACGAGCAGTACTTC. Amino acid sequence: CASSPQDSSYEQYF. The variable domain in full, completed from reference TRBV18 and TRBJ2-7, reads NAGVMQNPRHLVRRRGQEARLRCSPMKGHSHVYWYRQLPEEGLKFMVYLQKENIIDESGMPKERFSAEFPKEGPSILRIQQVVRGDSAAYFCASSPQDSSYEQYFGPGTRLTVT.

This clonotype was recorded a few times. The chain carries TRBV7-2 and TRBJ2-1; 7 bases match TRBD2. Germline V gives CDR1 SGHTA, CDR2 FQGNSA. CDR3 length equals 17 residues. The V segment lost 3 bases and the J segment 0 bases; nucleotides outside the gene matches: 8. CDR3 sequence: CASSFPGGGGSYNEQFF. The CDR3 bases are TGTGCCAGCAGCTTCCCGGGGGGAGGCGGCTCCTACAATGAGCAGTTCTTC.

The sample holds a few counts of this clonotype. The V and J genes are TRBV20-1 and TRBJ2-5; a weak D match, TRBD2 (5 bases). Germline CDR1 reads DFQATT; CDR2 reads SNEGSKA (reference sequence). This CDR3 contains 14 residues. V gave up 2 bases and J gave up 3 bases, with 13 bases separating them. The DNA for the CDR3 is TGCAGTGCTAGACTGGTAGCGAGGGAAGAGACCCAGTACTTC. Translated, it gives CSARLVAREETQYF.

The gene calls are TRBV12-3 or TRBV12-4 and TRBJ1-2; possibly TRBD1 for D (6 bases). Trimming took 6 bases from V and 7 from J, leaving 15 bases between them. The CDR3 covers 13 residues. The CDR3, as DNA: TGTGCCAGCAGATTTGAAGGGGGGCCTGGCTACACCTTC. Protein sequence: CASRFEGGPGYTF.

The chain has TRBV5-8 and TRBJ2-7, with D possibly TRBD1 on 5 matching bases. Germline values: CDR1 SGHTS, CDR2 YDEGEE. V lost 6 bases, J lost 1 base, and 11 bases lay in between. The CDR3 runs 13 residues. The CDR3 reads CASTKGPSYEQYV. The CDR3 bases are TGTGCCAGCACCAAGGGGCCTTCCTACGAGCAGTACGTC.

The CDR3 region is CASGTRNFYEQYF. The CDR3 DNA reads as TGTGCCAGCGGGACAAGAAATTTCTACGAGCAGTACTTC. The chain combines TRBV19 with TRBJ2-7; possibly TRBD1 for D (6 bases). Germline loops: CDR1 LNHDA, CDR2 SQIVND (reference sequence). Deletions cut 9 bases from V and 3 bases from J, with 15 bases between. This CDR3 has 13 amino acids.

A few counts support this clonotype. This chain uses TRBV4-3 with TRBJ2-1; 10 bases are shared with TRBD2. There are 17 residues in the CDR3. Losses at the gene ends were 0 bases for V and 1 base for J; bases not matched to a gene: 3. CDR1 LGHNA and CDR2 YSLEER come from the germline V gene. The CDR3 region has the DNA TGCGCCAGCAGCCAAGACCGGACTAGCGGTTCCTACAATGAGCAGTTCTTC. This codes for CASSQDRTSGSYNEQFF.

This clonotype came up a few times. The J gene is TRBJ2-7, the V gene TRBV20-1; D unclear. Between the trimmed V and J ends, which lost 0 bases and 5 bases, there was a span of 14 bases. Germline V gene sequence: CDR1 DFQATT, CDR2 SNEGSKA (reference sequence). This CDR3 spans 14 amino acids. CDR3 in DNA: TGCAGTGCTAGAGATCCCAGGAAAAGGCACGAGCAGTACTTC. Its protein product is CSARDPRKRHEQYF.

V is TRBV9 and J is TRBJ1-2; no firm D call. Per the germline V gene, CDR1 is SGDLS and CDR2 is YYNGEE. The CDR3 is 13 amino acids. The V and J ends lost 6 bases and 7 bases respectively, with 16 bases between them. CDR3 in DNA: TGTGCCAGCAACCCCTCGGGTCTGGGTGGCTACACCTTC. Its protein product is CASNPSGLGGYTF.

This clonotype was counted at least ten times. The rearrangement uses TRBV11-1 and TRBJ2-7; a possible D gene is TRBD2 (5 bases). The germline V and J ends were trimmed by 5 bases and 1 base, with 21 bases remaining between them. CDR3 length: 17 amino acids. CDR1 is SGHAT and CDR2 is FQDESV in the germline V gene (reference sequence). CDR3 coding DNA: TGTGCCAGCAGCGCAGGAGTCCGGGGAAGAGGATCCTACGAGCAGTACTTC. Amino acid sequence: CASSAGVRGRGSYEQYF.

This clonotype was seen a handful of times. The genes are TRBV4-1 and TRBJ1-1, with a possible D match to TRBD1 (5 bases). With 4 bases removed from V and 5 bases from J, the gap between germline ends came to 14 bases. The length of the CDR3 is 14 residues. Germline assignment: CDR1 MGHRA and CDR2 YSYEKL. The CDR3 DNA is TGCGCCAGCAGCCCGGGTGGGGGTTTGACTGAAGCTTTCTTT. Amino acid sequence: CASSPGGGLTEAFF.

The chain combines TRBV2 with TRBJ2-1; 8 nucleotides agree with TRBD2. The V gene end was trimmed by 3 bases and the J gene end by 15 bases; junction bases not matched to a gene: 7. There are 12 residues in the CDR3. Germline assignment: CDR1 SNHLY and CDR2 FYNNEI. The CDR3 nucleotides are TGTGCCAGCAGTGACCCGGGGGGGAGGGCGTTCTTC. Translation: CASSDPGGRAFF.

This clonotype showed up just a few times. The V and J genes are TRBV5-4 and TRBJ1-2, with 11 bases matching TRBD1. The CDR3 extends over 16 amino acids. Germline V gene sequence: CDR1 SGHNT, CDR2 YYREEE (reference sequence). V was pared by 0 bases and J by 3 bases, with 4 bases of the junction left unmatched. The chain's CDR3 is CASSLEGTGGHYGYTF. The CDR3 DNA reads TGTGCCAGCAGCTTGGAAGGGACAGGGGGTCACTATGGCTACACCTTC.